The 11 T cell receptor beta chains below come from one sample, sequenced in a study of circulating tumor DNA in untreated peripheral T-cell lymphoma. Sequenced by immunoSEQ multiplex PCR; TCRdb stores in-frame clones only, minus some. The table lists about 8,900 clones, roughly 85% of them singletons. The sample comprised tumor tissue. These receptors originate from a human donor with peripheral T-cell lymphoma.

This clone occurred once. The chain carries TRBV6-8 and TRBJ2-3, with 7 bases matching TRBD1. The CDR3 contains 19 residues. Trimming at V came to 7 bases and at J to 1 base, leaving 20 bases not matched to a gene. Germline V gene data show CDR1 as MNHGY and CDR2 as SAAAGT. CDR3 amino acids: CASNHLLQGSSNGTDTQYF. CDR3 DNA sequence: TGTGCCAGCAATCACCTACTACAGGGGAGTTCTAACGGCACAGATACGCAGTATTTT.

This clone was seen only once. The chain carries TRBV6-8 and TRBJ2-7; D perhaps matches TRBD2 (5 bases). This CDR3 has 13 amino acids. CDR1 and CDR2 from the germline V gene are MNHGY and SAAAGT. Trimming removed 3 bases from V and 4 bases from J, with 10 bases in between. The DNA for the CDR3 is TGTGCCAGCAGTTATTCCGGGATTTACGAGCAGTACTTC. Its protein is CASSYSGIYEQYF.

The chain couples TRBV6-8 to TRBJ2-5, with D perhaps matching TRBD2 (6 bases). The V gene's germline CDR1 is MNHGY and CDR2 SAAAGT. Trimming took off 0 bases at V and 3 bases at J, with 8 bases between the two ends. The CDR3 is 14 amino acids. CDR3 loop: CASSYSGGEETQYF. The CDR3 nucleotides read TGTGCCAGCAGTTACTCAGGCGGGGAAGAGACCCAGTACTTC.

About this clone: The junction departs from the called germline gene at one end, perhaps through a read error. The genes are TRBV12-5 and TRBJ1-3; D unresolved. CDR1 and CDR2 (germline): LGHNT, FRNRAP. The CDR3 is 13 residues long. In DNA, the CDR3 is TGTGCCAGCAACGACATGTCTGGATACACCATATATTTT. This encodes CASNDMSGYTIYF.

The DNA for the CDR3 is TGTGCCAGCTCACCGACGGACAGACAGCCCCAGCATTTT. Translated, it gives CASSPTDRQPQHF. The chain uses TRBV18 and TRBJ1-5, with D possibly being TRBD1 (6 bases). Germline V gives CDR1 KGHSH, CDR2 LQKENI. Trimming stripped 3 bases from V and 7 bases from J, with 10 bases between. The CDR3 spans 13 residues.

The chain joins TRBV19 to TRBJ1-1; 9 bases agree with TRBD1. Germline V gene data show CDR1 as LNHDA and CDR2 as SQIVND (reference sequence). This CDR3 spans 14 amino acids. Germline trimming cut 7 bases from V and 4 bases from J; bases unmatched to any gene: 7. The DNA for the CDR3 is TGTGCCAGTAAACAACAGGGGGCCAGCACTGAAGCTTTCTTT. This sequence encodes CASKQQGASTEAFF.

As DNA, the CDR3 is TGTGCCACCCCTGCGACCACAGACAATCAGCCCCAGCATTTT. This sequence encodes CATPATTDNQPQHF. V is TRBV10-3 and J is TRBJ1-5; D gene unclear. V was trimmed by 10 bases and J by 3 bases, leaving 16 bases between them. Germline V lookup: CDR1 ENHRY, CDR2 SYGVKD. The CDR3 extends over 14 amino acids.

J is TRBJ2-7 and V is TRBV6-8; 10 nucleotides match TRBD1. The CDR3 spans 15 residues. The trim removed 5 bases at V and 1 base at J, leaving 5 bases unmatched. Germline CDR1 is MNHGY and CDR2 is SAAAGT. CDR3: CASSGPDRGSYEQYF. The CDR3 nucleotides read TGTGCCAGCAGTGGACCGGACAGGGGGTCCTACGAGCAGTACTTC.

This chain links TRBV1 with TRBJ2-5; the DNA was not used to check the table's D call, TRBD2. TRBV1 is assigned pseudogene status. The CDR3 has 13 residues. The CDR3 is CANLISGQETQYF. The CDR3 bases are TGCGCCAACCTAATTAGCGGGCAAGAGACCCAGTACTTC.

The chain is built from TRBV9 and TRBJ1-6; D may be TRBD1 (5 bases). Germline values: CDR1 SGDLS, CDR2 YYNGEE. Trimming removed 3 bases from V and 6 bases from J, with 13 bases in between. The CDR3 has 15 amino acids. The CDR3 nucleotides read TGTGCCAGCAGCGGACGTCCGGGACCTAATTCACCCCTCCACTTT. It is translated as CASSGRPGPNSPLHF. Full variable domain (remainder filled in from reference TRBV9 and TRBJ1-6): DSGVTQTPKHLITATGQRVTLRCSPRSGDLSVYWYQQSLDQGLQFLIQYYNGEERAKGNILERFSAQQFPDLHSELNLSSLELGDSALYFCASSGRPGPNSPLHFGNGTRLTVT.

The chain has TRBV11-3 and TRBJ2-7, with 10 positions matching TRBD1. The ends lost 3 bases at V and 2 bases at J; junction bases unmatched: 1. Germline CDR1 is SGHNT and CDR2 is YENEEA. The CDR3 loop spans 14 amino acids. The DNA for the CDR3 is TGTGCCAGCAGCTTGGGGACAGGGGCCTACGAGCAGTACTTC. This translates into CASSLGTGAYEQYF.